Listed below are T cell receptor beta chains from one sample, sequenced in a study of T-cell reconstitution after alpha-beta-depleted transplantation in children. TCRdb reprocessed the PCR reads with MiXCR, giving one entry per CDR3 protein. The table includes some 600,000 distinct CDR3 sequences, about 15% detected once. The input for sequencing was PBMCs from the stem cell graft donor, taken from the stem cell graft. These receptors came from a human donor who donated a stem cell graft to a child with acute myeloid leukemia. Both conserved end residues are part of each CDR3. The order of the fields is D gene, J gene, V gene, CDR3 length, clone size, CDR3 DNA, CDR3 protein. The D gene is left open where the match is weak. Size is stated for part of the rows, as once, few or many counts, or as a class when the clone is expanded.

d_gene: NA; j_gene: TRBJ2-6; v_gene: TRBV7-2; len: 16; abundance: few; CDR3nt: TGTGCCAGCAGCAACACAGGCAATTCTGGGGCCAACGTCCTGACTTTC; CDR3aa: CASSNTGNSGANVLTF
d_gene: NA; j_gene: TRBJ2-5; v_gene: TRBV20-1; len: 15; abundance: many; CDR3nt: TGCAGTGCGCCTGGCGGCGGGGCCTACCAAGAGACCCAGTACTTC; CDR3aa: CSAPGGGAYQETQYF
d_gene: NA; j_gene: TRBJ1-4; v_gene: TRBV4-2; len: 17; abundance: few; CDR3nt: TGTGCCAGCAGCCAAGATTTCGGGGCCCGAACTAATGAAAAACTGTTTTTT; CDR3aa: CASSQDFGARTNEKLFF
d_gene: NA; j_gene: TRBJ1-4; v_gene: TRBV20-1; len: 13; abundance: many; CDR3nt: TGCAGTGCTAGAACCCCGACTAATGAAAAACTGTTTTTT; CDR3aa: CSARTPTNEKLFF
d_gene: NA; j_gene: TRBJ2-1; v_gene: TRBV20-1; len: 17; abundance: few; CDR3nt: TGCAGTGCTCCGATATGGGTAAAGGGCCACTCCTACAATGAGCAGTTCTTC; CDR3aa: CSAPIWVKGHSYNEQFF
d_gene: TRBD1; j_gene: TRBJ2-3; v_gene: TRBV6-2/TRBV6-3; len: 16; abundance: few; CDR3nt: TGTGCCAGCAGTGGGACAGGGTTGACTAGCACAGATACGCAGTATTTT; CDR3aa: CASSGTGLTSTDTQYF
d_gene: NA; j_gene: TRBJ2-2; v_gene: TRBV27; len: 14; abundance: many; CDR3nt: TGTGCCAGCAAACCGGCGACGTTCACCGGGGAGCTGTTTTTT; CDR3aa: CASKPATFTGELFF
d_gene: NA; j_gene: TRBJ1-6; v_gene: TRBV19; len: 12; abundance: many; CDR3nt: TGTGCCACGAAAGACGGAAATTCACCCCTCCACTTT; CDR3aa: CATKDGNSPLHF
d_gene: TRBD1; j_gene: TRBJ2-4; v_gene: TRBV20-1; len: 13; abundance: many; CDR3nt: TGCAGTGCTAGAGATCAAGGGGGCAACATTCAGTACTTC; CDR3aa: CSARDQGGNIQYF
d_gene: TRBD2; j_gene: TRBJ2-1; v_gene: TRBV6-5; len: 16; abundance: many; CDR3nt: TGTGCCAGCAGGACTAGCGGGGGGAGCTCCTACAATGAGCAGTTCTTC; CDR3aa: CASRTSGGSSYNEQFF
d_gene: NA; j_gene: TRBJ1-4; v_gene: TRBV20-1; len: 14; abundance: many; CDR3nt: TGCAGTGCCGCAACAGAGGTCTCTAATGAAAAACTGTTTTTT; CDR3aa: CSAATEVSNEKLFF
d_gene: TRBD2; j_gene: TRBJ2-1; v_gene: TRBV7-6; len: 16; abundance: NA; CDR3nt: TGTGCCAGCAGCCTCAACAGCGGGGGGCTCCACAATGAGCAGTTCTTC; CDR3aa: CASSLNSGGLHNEQFF
d_gene: NA; j_gene: TRBJ2-3; v_gene: TRBV10-3; len: 13; abundance: NA; CDR3nt: TGTGCCGTCACTGGCGGCCCCACAGATACGCAGTATTTT; CDR3aa: CAVTGGPTDTQYF
d_gene: NA; j_gene: TRBJ1-5; v_gene: TRBV10-3; len: 16; abundance: few; CDR3nt: TGTGCCATCAGTGACACCGGCGGGGAAAGCAATCAGCCCCAGCATTTT; CDR3aa: CAISDTGGESNQPQHF
d_gene: NA; j_gene: TRBJ1-5; v_gene: TRBV20-1; len: 15; abundance: many; CDR3nt: TGCAGTGCTAGACATCTGAGGGCAAGCAATCAGCCCCAGCATTTT; CDR3aa: CSARHLRASNQPQHF
d_gene: NA; j_gene: TRBJ2-5; v_gene: TRBV7-6; len: 16; abundance: few; CDR3nt: TGTGCCAGCAGCACCGGGGTAGGGGACTACCAAGAGACCCAGTACTTC; CDR3aa: CASSTGVGDYQETQYF
d_gene: NA; j_gene: TRBJ2-1; v_gene: TRBV29-1; len: 15; abundance: many; CDR3nt: TGCAGCGTTGCCGTCGGGGGACAGAACTACAATGAGCAGTTCTTC; CDR3aa: CSVAVGGQNYNEQFF
d_gene: TRBD1; j_gene: TRBJ2-5; v_gene: TRBV7-9; len: 13; abundance: NA; CDR3nt: TGTGCCAGCAGCTCGGACAGGTCCAGGACCCAGTACTTC; CDR3aa: CASSSDRSRTQYF
d_gene: NA; j_gene: TRBJ2-7; v_gene: TRBV24-1; len: 15; abundance: NA; CDR3nt: TGTGCCACCAGTGATTTGCGTCCTAGCTCCTACGAGCAGTACTTC; CDR3aa: CATSDLRPSSYEQYF
d_gene: TRBD2; j_gene: TRBJ2-2; v_gene: TRBV5-1; len: 15; abundance: NA; CDR3nt: TGCGCCAGCAGTCGGGGGGTCACGAACACCGGGGAGCTGTTTTTT; CDR3aa: CASSRGVTNTGELFF
d_gene: NA; j_gene: TRBJ1-5; v_gene: TRBV20-1; len: 15; abundance: many; CDR3nt: TGCAGTGCTGCCCAAACCCCAGGGGAAGGACAGCCCCAGCATTTT; CDR3aa: CSAAQTPGEGQPQHF
d_gene: NA; j_gene: TRBJ2-3; v_gene: TRBV10-3; len: 15; abundance: many; CDR3nt: TGTGCCATCAGTGAGTCGATGGCGGGTACAGATACGCAGTATTTT; CDR3aa: CAISESMAGTDTQYF
d_gene: NA; j_gene: TRBJ2-5; v_gene: TRBV7-9; len: 12; abundance: NA; CDR3nt: TGTGCCAGCACCGACAGAAGAGAGACCCAGTACTTC; CDR3aa: CASTDRRETQYF
d_gene: NA; j_gene: TRBJ2-7; v_gene: TRBV29-1; len: 11; abundance: many; CDR3nt: TGCAGCGTTGAAGATCGGGGTGGGCAGTACTTC; CDR3aa: CSVEDRGGQYF
d_gene: NA; j_gene: TRBJ1-1; v_gene: TRBV7-2; len: 13; abundance: few; CDR3nt: TGTGCCAGCAGCTTAGTGTACAGCACTGAAGCTTTCTTT; CDR3aa: CASSLVYSTEAFF
d_gene: NA; j_gene: TRBJ1-2; v_gene: TRBV28; len: 13; abundance: many; CDR3nt: TGTGCCAGCGTGGGGGGGTCTAACTATGGCTACACCTTC; CDR3aa: CASVGGSNYGYTF
d_gene: TRBD1; j_gene: TRBJ1-6; v_gene: TRBV25-1; len: 18; abundance: few; CDR3nt: TGTGCCAGCAGTGAATTTTACGATCAAAGACAGGGGAATTCACCCCTCCACTTT; CDR3aa: CASSEFYDQRQGNSPLHF
d_gene: NA; j_gene: TRBJ2-7; v_gene: TRBV12-3/TRBV12-4; len: 15; abundance: many; CDR3nt: TGTGCCAGCAGTTTAGAGACGGCCAGAGGCTACGAGCAGTACTTC; CDR3aa: CASSLETARGYEQYF
d_gene: TRBD2; j_gene: TRBJ2-3; v_gene: TRBV15; len: 12; abundance: few; CDR3nt: TGTGCCACCAGGACTAGCGGAGATACGCAGTATTTT; CDR3aa: CATRTSGDTQYF
d_gene: NA; j_gene: TRBJ2-2; v_gene: TRBV4-1; len: 14; abundance: NA; CDR3nt: TGCGCCAGCAGCCAGCTTGGGGGAACCGGGGAGCTGTTTTTT; CDR3aa: CASSQLGGTGELFF
d_gene: NA; j_gene: TRBJ2-6; v_gene: TRBV29-1; len: 18; abundance: many; CDR3nt: TGCAGCGTTGAAGATCGGTACGACAGGAACTCTGGGGCCAACGTCCTGACTTTC; CDR3aa: CSVEDRYDRNSGANVLTF
d_gene: NA; j_gene: TRBJ2-5; v_gene: TRBV30; len: 13; abundance: many; CDR3nt: TGTGCCTGGAGTATTAGGGCGGGGGAGACCCAGTACTTC; CDR3aa: CAWSIRAGETQYF
d_gene: NA; j_gene: TRBJ1-1; v_gene: TRBV20-1; len: 12; abundance: many; CDR3nt: TGCAGTGCTAGAGATCCGTTCACTGAAGCTTTCTTT; CDR3aa: CSARDPFTEAFF
d_gene: TRBD1; j_gene: TRBJ2-1; v_gene: TRBV12-3/TRBV12-4; len: 17; abundance: few; CDR3nt: TGTGCCAGCAACAGTTCCCCCCGGGACAGGGTAGTCAATGAGCAGTTCTTC; CDR3aa: CASNSSPRDRVVNEQFF
d_gene: TRBD1; j_gene: TRBJ2-7; v_gene: TRBV13; len: 15; abundance: NA; CDR3nt: TGTGCCAGCAGCTTACCAGACAGGGGGCAGTACGAGCAGTACTTC; CDR3aa: CASSLPDRGQYEQYF
d_gene: NA; j_gene: TRBJ2-2; v_gene: TRBV7-9; len: 16; abundance: NA; CDR3nt: TGTGCCAGCAGCCCACGGACAGGGAGGGACACCGGGGAGCTGTTTTTT; CDR3aa: CASSPRTGRDTGELFF
d_gene: NA; j_gene: TRBJ1-1; v_gene: TRBV6-2/TRBV6-3; len: 16; abundance: NA; CDR3nt: TGTGCCAGCAGTTACCGGGCGGGGCAGACGAACACTGAAGCTTTCTTT; CDR3aa: CASSYRAGQTNTEAFF
d_gene: TRBD1; j_gene: TRBJ1-3; v_gene: TRBV7-2; len: 14; abundance: many; CDR3nt: TGTGCCAGCAGCCCCCGACAGGGGCGAAACACCATATATTTT; CDR3aa: CASSPRQGRNTIYF
d_gene: NA; j_gene: TRBJ1-5; v_gene: TRBV7-6; len: 15; abundance: few; CDR3nt: TGTGCCAGCAGCCCCCAGGGTTGGAGCAATCAGCCCCAGCATTTT; CDR3aa: CASSPQGWSNQPQHF
d_gene: TRBD2; j_gene: TRBJ2-1; v_gene: TRBV20-1; len: 16; abundance: NA; CDR3nt: TGCAGTGCTTCACCCGAGACGGGGGGGCTTTACAATGAGCAGTTCTTC; CDR3aa: CSASPETGGLYNEQFF
d_gene: NA; j_gene: TRBJ1-4; v_gene: TRBV20-1; len: 12; abundance: many; CDR3nt: TGCAGTGCCGGGCAGCTTAATGAAAAACTGTTTTTT; CDR3aa: CSAGQLNEKLFF
d_gene: NA; j_gene: TRBJ2-1; v_gene: TRBV29-1; len: 14; abundance: many; CDR3nt: TGCAGCGTTGTGCGACGACTGGTAGCTAATGAGCAGTTCTTC; CDR3aa: CSVVRRLVANEQFF